This paragraph reports one TCR beta chain. The antigen is not known. The PCR employed 60 Vbeta primers together with 13 Jbeta primers. In the original workflow: It was a later analysis that counted about 80 million unique TCR beta chains, of which around 11 million were shared. Method: immunoSEQ multiplex PCR; TCRdb's copy keeps in-frame clones and lacks some. V, J and clone size are taken as reported in that table, and D and trimming were inferred from the DNA itself. This sample carries about 170,000 clones, around 80% of them seen once, and the ten largest clones take 13%. The data were taken from a study of cytomegalovirus exposure and HLA in healthy donors. Whole-study findings and limits: Within the data, a cluster of highly shared sequence variants was likely a sequencing artifact.

The CDR3 totals 15 residues. V lost 4 bases, J lost 0 bases, and 12 bases lay in between. CDR1 is SNHLY and CDR2 is FYNNEI in the germline V gene. The source material was PBMCs. The chain is built from TRBV2 and TRBJ1-1; no reliable D call. The sequence derives from a woman between 50 and 59 years old in good health and CMV-seropositive. CDR3 region: CASSGLNIMNTEAFF. The CDR3 region has the DNA TGTGCCAGCAGTGGGCTGAACATAATGAACACTGAAGCTTTCTTT.